This T cell receptor beta chain was captured in a study of blood T cell repertoires in COVID-19. As for the study in general: The origin of the acute and convalescent COVID-19 samples was the United States, Italy and Spain.

The V end lost 2 bases, the J end lost 4 bases, and 16 bases lay between the germline ends. The CDR3 consists of 15 residues. The germline CDR1 and CDR2 sequences are SGHRS and YFSETQ. TCRdb's copy holds only in-frame clones and misses some; the assay was immunoSEQ multiplex PCR. Of around 31,000 clones in the sample, about nine tenths are singletons; the top ten hold approximately 25%. This chain uses TRBV5-1 with TRBJ2-7; weak D call: TRBD1 (5 bases). The sequence came from a human donor with active COVID-19. The donor label of this sample is uncertain. The sample was peripheral blood. The CDR3: CASSFEFGHQYEQYF. The CDR3 nucleotides read TGCGCCAGCAGCTTCGAATTTGGACACCAATACGAGCAGTACTTC.